This T cell receptor (beta chain) came from a study of blood T cell repertoires in COVID-19. Study at large: Samples representing acute and convalescent COVID-19 were sourced from the United States, Italy and Spain.

Sequenced by immunoSEQ multiplex PCR; TCRdb stores in-frame clones only, minus some. The data show about 210,000 clones, roughly 80% seen once. Germline lookup yields CDR1 SGHVS and CDR2 FQNEAQ. After removal of 5 bases from V and 8 bases from J, the junction contained 7 bases not matched to a gene. The length of the CDR3 is 15 residues. Seattle researchers signed up patients amid active infection and tracked them longitudinally. The sample comprised peripheral blood. This TCR came from a woman aged 80 or older with COVID-19, enrolled during active disease. The J gene is TRBJ1-6, the V gene TRBV7-8; the match to TRBD1 covers 9 bases. The CDR3 protein is CASSPGTGKDSPLHF. The CDR3 nucleotides read TGTGCCAGCAGCCCAGGGACAGGGAAGGATTCACCCCTCCACTTT.